This T cell receptor (beta chain) appears in the sequencing data of a study of early T cells in non-severe SARS-CoV-2 infection. This clonotype has just a few counts. In TCRdb, the 5' RACE reads were re-called with MiXCR into one record per CDR3 protein. The sample consists of tens of thousands of distinct CDR3 sequences, 4.6% of them appearing once. The CDR3 extends over 15 amino acids. Trimming left V 7 bases short and J 0 bases short, with 13 bases between. Germline values: CDR1 SNHLY, CDR2 FYNNEI. The chain joins TRBV2 to TRBJ2-1; possibly TRBD2 for D (5 bases). The source of this sequence is an adult who was a healthcare worker with PCR-confirmed SARS-CoV-2 infection or an uninfected control (not recorded which). The sequenced sample was whole blood, obtained at baseline. The CDR3 sequence is CASIRSGPSYNEQFF. CDR3 nucleotides: TGTGCCAGCATCAGAAGCGGACCCTCCTACAATGAGCAGTTCTTC. The variable domain in full, with the rest retrieved from reference TRBV2 and TRBJ2-1, is EPEVTQTPSHQVTQMGQEVILRCVPISNHLYFYWYRQILGQKVEFLVSFYNNEISEKSEIFDDQFSVERPDGSNFTLKIRSTKLEDSAMYFCASIRSGPSYNEQFFGPGTRLTVL.